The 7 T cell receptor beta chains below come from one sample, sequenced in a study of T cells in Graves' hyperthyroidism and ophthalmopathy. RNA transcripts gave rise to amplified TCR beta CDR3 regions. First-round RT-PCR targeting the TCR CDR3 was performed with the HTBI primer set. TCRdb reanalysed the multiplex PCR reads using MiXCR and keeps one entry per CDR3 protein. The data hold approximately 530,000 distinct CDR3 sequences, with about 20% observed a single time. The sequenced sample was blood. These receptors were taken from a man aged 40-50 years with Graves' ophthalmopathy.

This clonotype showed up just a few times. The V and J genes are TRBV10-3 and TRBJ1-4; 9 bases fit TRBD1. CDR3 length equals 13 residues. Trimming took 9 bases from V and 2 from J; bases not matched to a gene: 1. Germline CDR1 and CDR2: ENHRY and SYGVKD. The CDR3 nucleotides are TGTGCCATGGGGACAGGGACTAATGAAAAACTGTTTTTT. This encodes CAMGTGTNEKLFF.

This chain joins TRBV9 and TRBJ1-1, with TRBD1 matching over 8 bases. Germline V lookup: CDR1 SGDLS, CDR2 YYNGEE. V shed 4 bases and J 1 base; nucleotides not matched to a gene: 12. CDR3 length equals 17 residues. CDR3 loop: CASSPRGQDFANTEAFF. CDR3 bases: TGTGCCAGCAGCCCCCGGGGACAGGATTTCGCGAACACTGAAGCTTTCTTT.

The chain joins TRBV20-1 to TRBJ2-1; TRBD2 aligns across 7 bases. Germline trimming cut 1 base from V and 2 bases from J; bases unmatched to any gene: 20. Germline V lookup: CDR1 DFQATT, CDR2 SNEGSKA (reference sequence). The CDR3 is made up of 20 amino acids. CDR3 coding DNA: TGCAGTGCTAGAGGGGCGCTTTGGCGGGAGATTTCTAGGGCCTACAATGAGCAGTTCTTC. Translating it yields CSARGALWREISRAYNEQFF.

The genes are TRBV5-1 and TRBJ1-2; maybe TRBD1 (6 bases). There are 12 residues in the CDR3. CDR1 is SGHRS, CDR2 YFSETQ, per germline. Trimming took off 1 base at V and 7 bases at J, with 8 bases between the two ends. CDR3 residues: CASSLPGAGYTF. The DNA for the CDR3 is TGCGCCAGCAGCTTGCCAGGGGCTGGCTACACCTTC.

The CDR3 loop is CAWSVGQGAMSGELFF. The CDR3, as DNA: TGTGCCTGGAGTGTCGGACAGGGGGCGATGTCCGGGGAGCTGTTTTTT. This chain connects TRBV30 to TRBJ2-2, with 11 bases lining up with TRBD1. Unmatched junction bases numbered 6, after V lost 0 bases and J lost 6 bases. In germline, CDR1 is GTSNPN, CDR2 SVGIG (reference sequence). The CDR3 sequence is 16 residues long.

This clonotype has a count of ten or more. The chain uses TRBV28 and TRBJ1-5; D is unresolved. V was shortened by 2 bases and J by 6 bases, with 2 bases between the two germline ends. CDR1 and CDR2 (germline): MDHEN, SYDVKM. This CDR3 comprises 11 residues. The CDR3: CASSLSQPQHF. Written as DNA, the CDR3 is TGTGCCAGCAGTTTAAGTCAGCCCCAGCATTTT. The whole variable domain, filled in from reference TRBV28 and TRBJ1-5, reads DVKVTQSSRYLVKRTGEKVFLECVQDMDHENMFWYRQDPGLGLRLIYFSYDVKMKEKGDIPEGYSVSREKKERFSLILESASTNQTSMYLCASSLSQPQHFGDGTRLSIL.

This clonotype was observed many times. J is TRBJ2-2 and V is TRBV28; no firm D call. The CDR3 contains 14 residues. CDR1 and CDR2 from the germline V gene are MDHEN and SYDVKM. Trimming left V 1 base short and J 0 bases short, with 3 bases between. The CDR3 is CASSLSANTGELFF. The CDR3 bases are TGTGCCAGCAGTTTATCTGCGAACACCGGGGAGCTGTTTTTT.